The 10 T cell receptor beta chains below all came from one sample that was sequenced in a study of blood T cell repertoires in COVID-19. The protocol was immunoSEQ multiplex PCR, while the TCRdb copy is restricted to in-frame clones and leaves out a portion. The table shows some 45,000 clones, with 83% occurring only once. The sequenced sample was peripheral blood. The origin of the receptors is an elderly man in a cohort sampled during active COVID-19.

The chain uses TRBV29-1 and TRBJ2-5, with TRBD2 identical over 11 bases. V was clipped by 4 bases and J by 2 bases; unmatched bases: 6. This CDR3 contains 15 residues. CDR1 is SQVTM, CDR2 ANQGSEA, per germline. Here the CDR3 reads CSVVLLAGAQETQYF. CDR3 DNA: TGCAGCGTTGTCCTACTAGCGGGAGCGCAAGAGACCCAGTACTTC.

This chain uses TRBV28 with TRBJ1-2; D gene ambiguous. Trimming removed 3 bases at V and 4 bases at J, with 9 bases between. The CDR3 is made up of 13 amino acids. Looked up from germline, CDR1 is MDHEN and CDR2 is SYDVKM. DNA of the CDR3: TGTGCCAGCAGTTTCCCCCCAGTCTATGGCTACACCTTC. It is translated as CASSFPPVYGYTF.

The CDR3 coding sequence is TGTGCCATCAGTGGAGGAGCTGCGGGTGAGCAGTTCTTC. This translates into CAISGGAAGEQFF. The chain joins TRBV10-3 to TRBJ2-1; a weak D match, TRBD2 (5 bases). The CDR3 is 13 residues long. Germline CDR1 reads ENHRY; CDR2 reads SYGVKD. Trimming left V 4 bases short and J 9 bases short, with 13 bases between.

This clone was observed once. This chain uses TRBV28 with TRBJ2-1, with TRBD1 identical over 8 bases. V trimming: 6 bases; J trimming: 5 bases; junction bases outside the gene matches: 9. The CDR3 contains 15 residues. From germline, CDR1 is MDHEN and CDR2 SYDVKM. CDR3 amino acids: CASRIQGVGHNEQFF. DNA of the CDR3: TGTGCCAGCAGGATACAGGGGGTCGGCCACAATGAGCAGTTCTTC.

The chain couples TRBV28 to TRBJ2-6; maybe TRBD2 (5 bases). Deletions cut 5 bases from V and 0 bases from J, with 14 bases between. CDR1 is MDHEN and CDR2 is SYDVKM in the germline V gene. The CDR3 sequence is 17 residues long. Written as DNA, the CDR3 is TGTGCCAGCAGTCCGGGGTGGGGAGACTCTGGGGCCAACGTCCTGACTTTC. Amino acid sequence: CASSPGWGDSGANVLTF.

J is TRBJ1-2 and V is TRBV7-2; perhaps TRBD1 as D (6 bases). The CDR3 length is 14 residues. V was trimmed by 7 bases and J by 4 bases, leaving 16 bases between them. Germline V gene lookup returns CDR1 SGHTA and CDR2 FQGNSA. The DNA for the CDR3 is TGTGCCAGCAAGGCTACAGGGATCGTCTATGGCTACACCTTC. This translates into CASKATGIVYGYTF.

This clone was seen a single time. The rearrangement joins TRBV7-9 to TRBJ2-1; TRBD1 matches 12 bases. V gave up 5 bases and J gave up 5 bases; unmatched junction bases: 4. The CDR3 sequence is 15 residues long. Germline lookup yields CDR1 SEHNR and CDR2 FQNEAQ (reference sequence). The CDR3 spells CASSRGQGAHNEQFF. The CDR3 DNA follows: TGTGCCAGCAGCCGGGGACAGGGGGCCCACAATGAGCAGTTCTTC.

DNA of the CDR3: TGCAGCGGGGTTAGAAGACAATCCTACAATGAGCAGTTCTTC. This translates into CSGVRRQSYNEQFF. V and J are TRBV29-1 and TRBJ2-1; no clear D. This CDR3 comprises 14 residues. Deletions cut 7 bases from V and 1 base from J, with 14 bases between. Germline V CDR1 and CDR2: SQVTM, ANQGSEA.

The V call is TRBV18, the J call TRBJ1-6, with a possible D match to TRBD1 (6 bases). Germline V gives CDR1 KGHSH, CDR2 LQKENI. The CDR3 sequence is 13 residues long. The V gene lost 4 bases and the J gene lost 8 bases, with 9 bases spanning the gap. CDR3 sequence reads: CASSQDSYSPLHF. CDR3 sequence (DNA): TGTGCCAGCTCACAGGACAGTTATTCACCCCTCCACTTT.

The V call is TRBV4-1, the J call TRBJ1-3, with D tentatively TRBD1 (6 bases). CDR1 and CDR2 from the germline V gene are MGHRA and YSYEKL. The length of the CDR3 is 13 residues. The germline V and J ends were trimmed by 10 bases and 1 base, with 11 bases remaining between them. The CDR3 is CATGQPSGNTIYF. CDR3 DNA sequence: TGCGCCACCGGACAGCCGTCTGGAAACACCATATATTTT.